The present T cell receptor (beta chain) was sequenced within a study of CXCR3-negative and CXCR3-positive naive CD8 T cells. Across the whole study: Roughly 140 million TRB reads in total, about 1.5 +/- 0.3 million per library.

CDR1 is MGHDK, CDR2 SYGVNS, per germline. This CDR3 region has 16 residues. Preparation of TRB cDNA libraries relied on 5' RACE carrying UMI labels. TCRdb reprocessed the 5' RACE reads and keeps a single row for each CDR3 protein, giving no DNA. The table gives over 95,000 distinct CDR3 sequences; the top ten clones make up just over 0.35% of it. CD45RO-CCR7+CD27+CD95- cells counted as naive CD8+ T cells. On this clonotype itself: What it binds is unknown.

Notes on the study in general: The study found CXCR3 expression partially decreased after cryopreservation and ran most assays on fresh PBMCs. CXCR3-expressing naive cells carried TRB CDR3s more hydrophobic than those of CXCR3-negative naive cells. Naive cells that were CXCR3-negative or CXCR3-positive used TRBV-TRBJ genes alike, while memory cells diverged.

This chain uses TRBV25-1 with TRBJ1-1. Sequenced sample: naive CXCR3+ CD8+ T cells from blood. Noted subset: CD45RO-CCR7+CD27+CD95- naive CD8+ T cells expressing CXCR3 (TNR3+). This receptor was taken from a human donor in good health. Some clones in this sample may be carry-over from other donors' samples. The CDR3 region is CASSESFGLRNTEAFF.